A selection of T cell receptor beta chains follows, all from one sample in a study of shared clonotypes between healthy human individuals. Sequenced by immunoSEQ multiplex PCR; TCRdb stores in-frame clones only, minus some. This table holds roughly 2.6 million clones, over 85% found once. Sequencing was carried out using naive CD4+ T cells sorted from blood. These receptors all come from a man between 18 and 35 years old in good health. Each CDR3 is given with its conserved first and last residue. The D gene is left open where the match is weak. Clone size is not always given. Where it is, it says once, few, many or a class for expanded clones.

d_call | j_call | v_call | clone_size | cdr3_nt | cdr3_aa
- | TRBJ2-3 | TRBV4-3 | - | TGCGCCAGCAGCCCTAACCTACAGGGTCCCTACACAGATACGCAGTATTTT | CASSPNLQGPYTDTQYF
TRBD1 | TRBJ1-3 | TRBV5-1 | - | TGCGCCAGCAGCTCTCAGGGGGCGTCTGGAAACACCATATATTTT | CASSSQGASGNTIYF
- | TRBJ2-7 | TRBV4-1 | - | TGCGCCAGCAGCCAGGGACCGTTATCCTACGAGCAGTACTTC | CASSQGPLSYEQYF
- | TRBJ1-3 | TRBV5-6 | - | TGTGCCAGCTCTACCCCAGGGCTGGGAAACACCATATATTTT | CASSTPGLGNTIYF
- | TRBJ2-1 | TRBV12-5 | - | TGTGCTAGTGGCCCTATGGGGCGGAATGAGCAGTTCTTC | CASGPMGRNEQFF
- | TRBJ2-3 | TRBV7-9 | once | TGTGCCAGCAGCTTTGACCGAGCCACAGATACGCAGTATTTT | CASSFDRATDTQYF
TRBD2 | TRBJ2-2 | TRBV11-2 | - | TGTGCCAGCAGCTCCCCCTCGGGCGGGGGCACCGGGGAGCTGTTTTTT | CASSSPSGGGTGELFF
TRBD1 | TRBJ2-2 | TRBV5-1 | - | TGCGCCAGCAGCTTGGACAGGGGGGCCGCCGGGGAGCTGTTTTTT | CASSLDRGAAGELFF
- | TRBJ1-6 | TRBV13 | - | TGTGCCAGCAGCTCCGCGTGGGGGGGCAATAATTCACCCCTCCACTTT | CASSSAWGGNNSPLHF
TRBD1 | TRBJ2-7 | TRBV7-9 | once | TGTGCCAGCAGCCCCCCGGGACAGGGAACCTACGAGCAGTACTTC | CASSPPGQGTYEQYF
- | TRBJ1-1 | TRBV7-9 | - | TGTGCCAGCAGCTCCTTGATGAACACTGAAGCTTTCTTT | CASSSLMNTEAFF
- | TRBJ2-7 | TRBV7-6 | - | TGTGCCAGCAGCATGGGACGGACGAGGGAGCAGTACTTC | CASSMGRTREQYF
TRBD1 | TRBJ2-2 | TRBV30 | - | TGTGCCTGGGGGACAGGGAGAACCGGGGAGCTGTTTTTT | CAWGTGRTGELFF
- | TRBJ2-2 | TRBV5-1 | - | TGCGCCAGCAGCTCAGACTTGAACACCGGGGAGCTGTTTTTT | CASSSDLNTGELFF
- | TRBJ1-5 | TRBV21-1 | few | TGTGCCAGCAGCAATCGACAGGGGAATCAGCCCCAGCATTTT | CASSNRQGNQPQHF
- | TRBJ1-3 | TRBV9 | - | TGTGCCAGCAGCAGTGGGGGTTTCTCTGGAAACACCATATATTTT | CASSSGGFSGNTIYF
TRBD2 | TRBJ2-3 | TRBV7-2 | - | TGTGCCAGCAGCTTAAATAGCGGGCGCACAGATACGCAGTATTTT | CASSLNSGRTDTQYF
- | TRBJ1-2 | TRBV5-1 | - | TGCGCCAGCTTGCCGTGGGCCGGAAACTATGGCTACACCTTC | CASLPWAGNYGYTF
TRBD2 | TRBJ2-2 | TRBV12-5 | - | TGTGCTAGTGTTATAGCGGGCGGGGAGCTGTTTTTT | CASVIAGGELFF
- | TRBJ2-3 | TRBV18 | - | TGTGCCAGCTCACCAGGACAAGGGTCCACAGATACGCAGTATTTT | CASSPGQGSTDTQYF
- | TRBJ1-1 | TRBV4-3 | - | TGCGCCAGCAGCCAAGAGATGGGTCGCACTGAAGCTTTCTTT | CASSQEMGRTEAFF
TRBD1 | TRBJ1-5 | TRBV19 | - | TGTGCCAGTAGTACGGGGGACAGGGTGACTCAGCCCCAGCATTTT | CASSTGDRVTQPQHF
- | TRBJ1-3 | TRBV6-5 | - | TGTGCCAGCAGTTCGGTCGGGTTAGGAAACACCATATATTTT | CASSSVGLGNTIYF
- | TRBJ2-1 | TRBV7-7 | - | TGTGCTAGCAGCCCATGGACCGGGAGCTCCTACAATGAGCAGTTCTTC | CASSPWTGSSYNEQFF
TRBD1 | TRBJ2-7 | TRBV18 | - | TGTGCCAGCTCTCTCGGGACAGTCTCCTACGAGCAGTACTTC | CASSLGTVSYEQYF
TRBD2 | TRBJ2-1 | TRBV10-2 | once | TGCGCCAGCAGTAGAACTAGCGGGCTATACAATGAGCAGTTCTTC | CASSRTSGLYNEQFF
TRBD2 | TRBJ2-3 | TRBV9 | - | TGTGCCAGCAGCGCTCGGGGGGGCCAGGGAGATACGCAGTATTTT | CASSARGGQGDTQYF
- | TRBJ1-1 | TRBV4-1 | - | TGCGCCAGCAGCCAAGAAGGGGTCGGGGACACTGAAGCTTTCTTT | CASSQEGVGDTEAFF
- | TRBJ2-1 | TRBV5-3 | - | TGTGCCAGGAACTTGAATTGTCATTGGGGGAATGAGCAGTTCTTC | CARNLNCHWGNEQFF
- | TRBJ2-7 | TRBV6-1 | - | TGTGCCAGCAGTAACCGGGGGTGGTACGAGCAGTACTTC | CASSNRGWYEQYF
- | TRBJ1-1 | TRBV4-1 | - | TGCGCCAGCAGCCAAGATAGCCAGCTGAACACTGAAGCTTTCTTT | CASSQDSQLNTEAFF
TRBD1 | TRBJ1-4 | TRBV25-1 | - | TGTGCCAGCAATCCGGGACAGGGCCCTGAAAAACTGTTTTTT | CASNPGQGPEKLFF
- | TRBJ1-3 | TRBV27 | - | TGTGCCAGCAGTTTATTCCCTGGAAACACCATATATTTT | CASSLFPGNTIYF
- | TRBJ1-2 | TRBV28 | - | TGTGCCAGCATCCCTTCCGGGGACTATGGCTACACCTTC | CASIPSGDYGYTF
TRBD1 | TRBJ1-4 | TRBV10-1 | - | TGCGCCAGCAGTGCGGACAGGACTAATGAAAAACTGTTTTTT | CASSADRTNEKLFF
- | TRBJ2-5 | TRBV7-2 | - | TGTGCCAGCAGCTTAACGAATTTAGAGACCCAGTACTTC | CASSLTNLETQYF
TRBD2 | TRBJ2-7 | TRBV28 | - | TGTGCCAGCAGCCCCGTCGGGGGGGGCCGATCCTACGAGCAGTACTTC | CASSPVGGGRSYEQYF